This entry lists 29 T cell receptor beta chains sequenced from one sample in a study of OX40 agonist ivuxolimab in advanced cancers. Assay: immunoSEQ multiplex PCR; the TCRdb copy retains only in-frame clones and omits some. The table lists 73,000 or so clones, around nine tenths of them singletons. The specimen was CD4+ or CD8+ T cells sorted from blood, collected in a trial of the OX40 agonist ivuxolimab. Source of these receptors: an adult with an advanced solid tumor such as melanoma, head and neck, liver or kidney cancer.

V is TRBV5-1 and J is TRBJ1-5; D is perhaps TRBD1 (6 bases). In germline, CDR1 is SGHRS, CDR2 YFSETQ. The V end was cut by 4 bases, the J end by 7 bases, with 21 bases between. The CDR3 sequence is 16 residues long. The CDR3 DNA reads TGCGCCAGCAGCACCGGTCCGGTTACAGGGAGACAGCCCCAGCATTTT. This gives the protein CASSTGPVTGRQPQHF.

This rearrangement joins TRBV30 to TRBJ1-5; weak D call: TRBD1 (6 bases). The CDR3 is 15 residues long. The V gene lost 2 bases and the J gene lost 1 base, with 12 bases spanning the gap. Germline CDR1 reads GTSNPN; CDR2 reads SVGIG (reference sequence). CDR3 in DNA: TGTGCCTGGAGTCATGGGGGCTTAAGCAATCAGCCCCAGCATTTT. The encoded protein is CAWSHGGLSNQPQHF.

The chain combines TRBV6-5 with TRBJ1-1; D may be TRBD1 (5 bases). The CDR3 is 13 residues long. Germline V gene sequence: CDR1 MNHEY, CDR2 SVGAGI. V was pared by 10 bases and J by 0 bases, with 12 bases between. CDR3 region: CATIRQLNTEAFF. The CDR3 DNA reads TGTGCCACCATCAGACAGTTGAACACTGAAGCTTTCTTT.

The V and J genes are TRBV11-2 and TRBJ1-4, with 10 nucleotides matching TRBD1. CDR3 length: 14 residues. CDR1 SGHAT and CDR2 FQNNGV come from the germline V gene. J was trimmed by 8 bases and V by 3 bases; bases with no gene match: 3. CDR3 loop: CASSLDRGAEKLFF. In DNA form, the CDR3 reads TGTGCCAGCAGCTTGGACAGGGGGGCCGAAAAACTGTTTTTT.

This sequence joins TRBV11-2 and TRBJ2-2, with 7 bases fitting TRBD2. The J segment lost 6 bases and the V segment lost 5 bases, leaving 9 bases of the junction unmatched. CDR1 and CDR2 from the germline V gene are SGHAT and FQNNGV. CDR3 length: 15 amino acids. The CDR3 DNA follows: TGTGCCAGCAGCCGGGGACTAAGGGTCTCCGGGGAGCTGTTTTTT. Protein product: CASSRGLRVSGELFF. The full variable domain, rest sourced from reference TRBV11-2 and TRBJ2-2, is EAGVAQSPRYKIIEKRQSVAFWCNPISGHATLYWYQQILGQGPKLLIQFQNNGVVDDSQLPKDRFSAERLKGVDSTLKIQPAKLEDSAVYLCASSRGLRVSGELFFGEGSRLTVL.

The rearrangement joins TRBV19 to TRBJ1-4; D remains unclear. This CDR3 has 14 amino acids. Per the germline V gene, CDR1 is LNHDA and CDR2 is SQIVND (reference sequence). The V and J ends lost 9 bases and 2 bases respectively, with 13 bases between them. The CDR3 loop reads CASSSFATNEKLFF. The CDR3 bases are TGTGCCAGCTCCTCTTTTGCTACTAATGAAAAACTGTTTTTT.

This rearrangement joins TRBV5-1 to TRBJ2-2, with 10 bases that match TRBD2. The V gene end was trimmed by 3 bases and the J gene end by 1 base; junction bases not matched to a gene: 6. The CDR3 has 17 residues. CDR1 and CDR2 from the germline V gene are SGHRS and YFSETQ. The CDR3 DNA sequence: TGCGCCAGCAGCTCGGCACTAGCGGGACTGAACACCGGGGAGCTGTTTTTT. Translating it yields CASSSALAGLNTGELFF. Drawing the rest from reference TRBV5-1 and TRBJ2-2, the complete variable domain is KAGVTQTPRYLIKTRGQQVTLSCSPISGHRSVSWYQQTPGQGLQFLFEYFSETQRNKGNFPGRFSGRQFSNSRSEMNVSTLELGDSALYLCASSSALAGLNTGELFFGEGSRLTVL.

This clone occurred once. Germline and junction disagree at one end, which may indicate a read error. The chain recombines TRBV7-2 with TRBJ2-1; unclear D gene. CDR3 length: 14 amino acids. The germline V gene encodes CDR1 SGHTA and CDR2 FQGNSA. CDR3 DNA: TGTGCCAGCAGCCGCGACCCGCGCGCGAATGAGCGGTTCTTC. It translates to CASSRDPRANERFF.

The chain combines TRBV19 with TRBJ1-4; D is undetermined. This CDR3 is 17 amino acids long. V lost 4 bases and J lost 0, with 15 bases in between. Germline CDR1 reads LNHDA; CDR2 reads SQIVND (reference sequence). CDR3 nucleotides: TGTGCCAGTAGTAAGAGTCTCGGCACCGCAACTAATGAAAAACTGTTTTTT. Protein product: CASSKSLGTATNEKLFF.

This rearrangement joins TRBV19 to TRBJ1-5; maybe TRBD1 (5 bases). Germline CDR1 is LNHDA and CDR2 is SQIVND (reference sequence). V gave up 5 bases and J gave up 2 bases, with 10 bases separating them. This CDR3 is built from 14 residues. CDR3 amino acids: CASSFRGGNQPQHF. The CDR3 DNA sequence: TGTGCCAGTAGTTTCCGGGGGGGCAATCAGCCCCAGCATTTT. Drawing the rest from reference TRBV19 and TRBJ1-5, the complete variable domain is DGGITQSPKYLFRKEGQNVTLSCEQNLNHDAMYWYRQDPGQGLRLIYYSQIVNDFQKGDIAEGYSVSREKKESFPLTVTSAQKNPTAFYLCASSFRGGNQPQHFGDGTRLSIL.

This clone has just one count. Within the sample, other DNA sequences also encode this same CDR3. The chain has TRBV30 and TRBJ1-5; 8 positions match TRBD1. Germline V lookup: CDR1 GTSNPN, CDR2 SVGIG (reference sequence). There are 14 residues in the CDR3. V dropped 5 bases and J dropped 7; count of bases not matched to a gene: 10. CDR3 in amino acids: CAWSRDRRAQPQHF. The CDR3 nucleotides are TGTGCCTGGTCCCGGGACAGGAGGGCCCAGCCCCAGCATTTT.

The chain links TRBV19 to TRBJ1-4, with 10 positions matching TRBD1. The CDR3 loop spans 15 amino acids. The trim removed 1 base at V and 8 bases at J, leaving 4 bases unmatched. Germline V gives CDR1 LNHDA, CDR2 SQIVND (reference sequence). The CDR3: CASSIATGGEEKLFF. The CDR3 DNA is TGTGCCAGTAGTATAGCGACAGGGGGCGAAGAAAAACTGTTTTTT.

The chain has TRBV19 and TRBJ1-4; tentatively, D is TRBD1 (6 bases). The CDR3 has 15 amino acids. CDR1 is LNHDA, CDR2 SQIVND, per germline (reference sequence). Trimming took 5 bases from V and 7 from J, leaving 17 bases between them. The CDR3 DNA is TGTGCCAGTAGTGCCTACAGGGATCGATTTGAAAAACTGTTTTTT. This encodes CASSAYRDRFEKLFF.

V gene TRBV4-1 combines with J gene TRBJ1-4; D is possibly TRBD1 (5 bases). The CDR3 is 16 residues long. CDR1 MGHRA and CDR2 YSYEKL come from the germline V gene. Trimming took 1 base from V and 0 from J, leaving 9 bases between them. The CDR3 DNA is TGCGCCAGCAGCCAAGGGGACCTTGCAACTAATGAAAAACTGTTTTTT. Amino acid sequence: CASSQGDLATNEKLFF.

The V call is TRBV7-9, the J call TRBJ1-1; possibly TRBD1 for D (5 bases). This CDR3 region has 15 residues. The germline V and J ends were trimmed by 4 bases and 0 bases, with 12 bases remaining between them. Looked up from germline, CDR1 is SEHNR and CDR2 is FQNEAQ (reference sequence). CDR3 protein: CASSYQAGMNTEAFF. Written as DNA, the CDR3 is TGTGCCAGCAGCTATCAGGCAGGGATGAACACTGAAGCTTTCTTT.

The J gene is TRBJ1-2, the V gene TRBV6-5, with D possibly being TRBD1 (5 bases). Trimming took off 0 bases at V and 4 bases at J, with 15 bases between the two ends. Looked up from germline, CDR1 is MNHEY and CDR2 is SVGAGI. There are 16 residues in the CDR3. The CDR3 DNA is TGTGCCAGCAGTTACTCCGGGGGTCATTCTCCCTATGGCTACACCTTC. Protein product: CASSYSGGHSPYGYTF.

V and J are TRBV12-5 and TRBJ1-2; D not certain. The CDR3 runs 13 residues. V gave up 2 bases and J gave up 6 bases, with 10 bases separating them. Germline-derived CDR1 and CDR2 are LGHNT and FRNRAP. CDR3 sequence (DNA): TGTGCTAGTGGTTTGTATCCTACAGATGGCTACACCTTC. Amino acids: CASGLYPTDGYTF. Supplemented by reference TRBV12-5 and TRBJ1-2, the full variable domain reads DARVTQTPRHKVTEMGQEVTMRCQPILGHNTVFWYRQTMMQGLELLAYFRNRAPLDDSGMPKDRFSAEMPDATLATLKIQPSEPRDSAVYFCASGLYPTDGYTFGSGTRLTVV.

The chain has TRBV19 and TRBJ1-1; 12 bases match TRBD1. Germline V gene lookup returns CDR1 LNHDA and CDR2 SQIVND (reference sequence). V dropped 5 bases and J dropped 8; count of bases not matched to a gene: 15. The CDR3 is 17 residues long. The CDR3 is CASSQVPGQGATREAFF. The CDR3 bases are TGTGCCAGTAGTCAAGTCCCGGGACAGGGGGCGACTCGAGAAGCTTTCTTT.

In DNA, the CDR3 is TGTGCCAGCAGTTTCTCCAGGGGGCCAGGGGGGGCTTTCTTT. It codes for CASSFSRGPGGAFF. This chain connects TRBV28 to TRBJ1-1, with TRBD1 matching 8 bases. Trimming took 3 bases from V and 11 from J; bases not matched to a gene: 11. The CDR3 length is 14 residues. The germline V gene encodes CDR1 MDHEN and CDR2 SYDVKM. Full variable domain (outside the CDR3, taken from reference TRBV28 and TRBJ1-1): DVKVTQSSRYLVKRTGEKVFLECVQDMDHENMFWYRQDPGLGLRLIYFSYDVKMKEKGDIPEGYSVSREKKERFSLILESASTNQTSMYLCASSFSRGPGGAFFGQGTRLTVV.

This clone came up once. This rearrangement joins TRBV5-1 to TRBJ1-5; D is undetermined. The length of the CDR3 is 15 residues. Trimming stripped 0 bases from V and 0 bases from J, with 7 bases between. Per germline, CDR1 SGHRS and CDR2 YFSETQ. CDR3 sequence (DNA): TGCGCCAGCAGCTTGGCAGGAGATAGCAATCAGCCCCAGCATTTT. It specifies CASSLAGDSNQPQHF.

J is TRBJ2-5 and V is TRBV6-6; D perhaps matches TRBD1 (5 bases). Trimming took off 7 bases at V and 0 bases at J, with 6 bases between the two ends. The CDR3 runs to 12 residues. The germline V gene encodes CDR1 MNHNY and CDR2 SVGAGI (reference sequence). The CDR3 is CASTGYQETQYF. The CDR3 coding sequence is TGTGCCAGCACAGGGTACCAAGAGACCCAGTACTTC.

The rearrangement uses TRBV30 and TRBJ2-1; no clear D. Germline lookup yields CDR1 GTSNPN and CDR2 SVGIG (reference sequence). The CDR3 totals 12 residues. V gave up 5 bases and J gave up 8 bases, with 13 bases separating them. The DNA of the CDR3 is TGTGCCTGGGACTCACATGGCTATGAGCAGTTCTTC. Translated, it gives CAWDSHGYEQFF.

CDR3 amino acids: CASSLGGTGHYGYTF. The CDR3 DNA follows: TGTGCCAGCAGTTTAGGGGGGACAGGGCACTATGGCTACACCTTC. The chain recombines TRBV27 with TRBJ1-2; the match to TRBD1 covers 9 bases. The junction had 4 bases not matched to a gene; V was cut back by 2 bases and J by 3 bases. Per the germline V gene, CDR1 is MNHEY and CDR2 is SMNVEV (reference sequence). The CDR3 is 15 residues long.

V and J are TRBV28 and TRBJ1-2; TRBD1 matches 7 bases. From germline, CDR1 is MDHEN and CDR2 SYDVKM. The J segment lost 4 bases and the V segment lost 2 bases, leaving 1 base of the junction unmatched. The CDR3 covers 13 residues. CDR3 loop: CASSLAGGYGYTF. The CDR3 DNA sequence: TGTGCCAGCAGTTTAGCAGGGGGCTATGGCTACACCTTC.

The chain joins TRBV19 to TRBJ2-7; D gene ambiguous. The CDR3 extends over 15 amino acids. The V and J ends lost 0 bases and 1 base respectively, with 10 bases between them. In germline, CDR1 is LNHDA, CDR2 SQIVND (reference sequence). The CDR3 DNA sequence: TGTGCCAGTAGTATAGACCCTCGTCCATCCTACGAGCAGTACTTC. Its translation: CASSIDPRPSYEQYF.

This chain uses TRBV9 with TRBJ2-5, with TRBD2 as a possible D gene (5 bases). This CDR3 is built from 17 residues. V was cut by 0 bases and J by 5 bases, with 20 bases left in between. In germline, CDR1 is SGDLS, CDR2 YYNGEE. The CDR3 DNA sequence: TGTGCCAGCAGCGTAGGCGGGTCCGCCGGAGGTGTCGAGACCCAGTACTTC. This encodes CASSVGGSAGGVETQYF.

The rearrangement links TRBV6-6 to TRBJ1-1; D is perhaps TRBD1 (6 bases). The CDR3 is 14 residues long. V was pared by 2 bases and J by 5 bases, with 12 bases between. Germline V gives CDR1 MNHNY, CDR2 SVGAGI (reference sequence). The CDR3 region is CASSYGGRSTEAFF. CDR3 nucleotides: TGTGCCAGCAGTTACGGGGGGCGAAGTACTGAAGCTTTCTTT.

The chain joins TRBV5-1 to TRBJ1-2; a possible D gene is TRBD1 (6 bases). This CDR3 spans 15 amino acids. From germline, CDR1 is SGHRS and CDR2 YFSETQ. V was shortened by 4 bases and J by 0 bases, with 13 bases between the two germline ends. CDR3 sequence: CASSRSGESNYGYTF. Here the CDR3 DNA reads TGCGCCAGCAGCCGCTCAGGGGAATCTAACTATGGCTACACCTTC.

The chain employs TRBV18 and TRBJ1-1; D gene uncertain. Trimming stripped 3 bases from V and 0 bases from J, with 8 bases between. Germline assignment: CDR1 KGHSH and CDR2 LQKENI. This CDR3 has 14 amino acids. CDR3 DNA sequence: TGTGCCAGCTCACCGTACAGTGTGAACACTGAAGCTTTCTTT. Amino acid sequence: CASSPYSVNTEAFF.